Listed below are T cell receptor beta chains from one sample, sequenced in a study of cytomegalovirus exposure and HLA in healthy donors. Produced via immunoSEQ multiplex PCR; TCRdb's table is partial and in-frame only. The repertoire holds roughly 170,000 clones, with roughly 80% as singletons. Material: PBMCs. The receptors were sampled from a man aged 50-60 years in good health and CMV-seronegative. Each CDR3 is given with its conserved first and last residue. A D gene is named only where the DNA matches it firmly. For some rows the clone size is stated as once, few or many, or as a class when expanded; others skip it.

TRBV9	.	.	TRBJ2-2	TGTGCCAGCAGCGTAGTCCCAGGGGAGCTGTTTTTT	CASSVVPGELFF
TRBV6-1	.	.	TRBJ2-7	TGTGCCAGCAGTGCTAGCCTTAGGGCCTACGAGCAGTACTTC	CASSASLRAYEQYF
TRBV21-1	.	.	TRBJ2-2	TGTGCCAGCAGCAAGCACAGGTTCTCGGGGGAGCTGTTTTTT	CASSKHRFSGELFF
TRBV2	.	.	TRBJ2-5	TGTGCCAGCAGTGAATACAGACAAGAGACCCAGTACTTC	CASSEYRQETQYF
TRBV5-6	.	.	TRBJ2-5	TGTGCCAGCAGCTCGTTAGAGACCCAGTACTTC	CASSSLETQYF
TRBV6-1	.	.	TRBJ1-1	TGTGCCAGCAGTGAAAAGGGGGAGGGGGCTGAAGCTTTCTTT	CASSEKGEGAEAFF
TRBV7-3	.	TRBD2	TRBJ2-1	TGTGCCAGCAGCTTAGGGATAGCGGGGGGGGACAATGAGCAGTTCTTC	CASSLGIAGGDNEQFF
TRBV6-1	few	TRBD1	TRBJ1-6	TGTGCCAGCAGTGAAGGTACAGGGGGAGGTAATTCACCCCTCCACTTT	CASSEGTGGGNSPLHF
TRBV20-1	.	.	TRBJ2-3	TGCAGTGCTCCGTACACAGATACGCAGTATTTT	CSAPYTDTQYF
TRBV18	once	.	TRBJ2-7	TGTGCCAGCTCACCATTCGAGGGGGTAAACGAGCAGTACTTC	CASSPFEGVNEQYF
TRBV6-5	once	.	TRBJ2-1	TGTGCCAGCGGAAGGGCCGAGGGACTTCGGCAGTTCTTC	CASGRAEGLRQFF
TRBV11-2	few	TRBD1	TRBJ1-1	TGTGCCAGCAGCTGGGGGACAGGGTCGACGAACACTGAAGCTTTCTTT	CASSWGTGSTNTEAFF
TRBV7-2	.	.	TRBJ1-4	TGTGCCAGCAGCTTTGCAGGGGCAACTAATGAAAAACTGTTTTTT	CASSFAGATNEKLFF
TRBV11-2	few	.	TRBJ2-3	TGTGCCAGCAGCTTAGCGGGAGAGATGTATACGCAGTATTTT	CASSLAGEMYTQYF
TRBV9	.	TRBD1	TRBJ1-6	TGTGCCAGCAGCGCTAGACAGGGGTCTAATTCACCCCTCCACTTT	CASSARQGSNSPLHF
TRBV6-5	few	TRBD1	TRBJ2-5	TGTGCCAGCGGCCGGGACAGGGGAGAGACCCAGTACTTC	CASGRDRGETQYF
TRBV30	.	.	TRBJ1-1	TGTGCCTGGGGCGGGAACACTGAAGCTTTCTTT	CAWGGNTEAFF
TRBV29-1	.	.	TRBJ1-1	TGCAGCGTCTCTCAGGCAGGCCAATCCACTGAAGCTTTCTTT	CSVSQAGQSTEAFF
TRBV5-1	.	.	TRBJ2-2	TGCGTCAGCAGCTTGGTGGCAGTTCTCACCGGGGAGCTGTTTTTT	CVSSLVAVLTGELFF
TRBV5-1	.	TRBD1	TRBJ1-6	TGCGCCAGCAGACCTGGGACAGGGATTTCACCCCTCCACTTT	CASRPGTGISPLHF
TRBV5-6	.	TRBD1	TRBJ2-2	TGTGCCAGCAGCCGGAAGGGGGCCGGGACCGGGGAGCTGTTTTTT	CASSRKGAGTGELFF
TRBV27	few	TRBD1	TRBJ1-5	TGTGCCAGCAGGACAGGGGGTCAGCCCCAGCATTTT	CASRTGGQPQHF
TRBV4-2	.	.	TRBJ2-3	TGTGCCAGCAGCCAAGATAGAGATACGCAGTATTTT	CASSQDRDTQYF
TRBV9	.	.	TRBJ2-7	TGTGCCAGCAGCGTAGGAGTAGGAGGGACAGCCTCACTCAGCGAGCAGTACTTC	CASSVGVGGTASLSEQYF
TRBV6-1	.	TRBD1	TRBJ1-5	TGTGCCAGCAGACCAGACAGGGGGCTAAATCAGCCCCAGCATTTT	CASRPDRGLNQPQHF
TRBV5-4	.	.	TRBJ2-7	TGTGCCAGCAGCTTGGACCCTAGCGTCTCCTACGAGCAGTACTTC	CASSLDPSVSYEQYF
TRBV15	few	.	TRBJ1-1	TGTGCCACCCGGGGAGACACTGAAGCTTTCTTT	CATRGDTEAFF
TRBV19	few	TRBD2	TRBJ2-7	TGTGCCAGTAGACTAGCGGGAGGCCGACAGTACGAGCAGTACTTC	CASRLAGGRQYEQYF
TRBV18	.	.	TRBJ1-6	TGTGCCAGCTCAATGTCCCTCCCACCCCTCCACTTT	CASSMSLPPLHF
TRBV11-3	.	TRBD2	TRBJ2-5	TGTGCCAGCAGCGTGGGGACTAGCGGTCAAGAGACCCAGTACTTC	CASSVGTSGQETQYF
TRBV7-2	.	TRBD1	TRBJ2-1	TGTGCCAGCAGCTTAGTTCCAGGGGGCCGAGGGAACAATGAGCAGTTCTTC	CASSLVPGGRGNNEQFF
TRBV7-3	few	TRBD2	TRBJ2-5	TGTGCCAGCAGCTTAGGGACTAGCGGGGGAGAGACCCAGTACTTC	CASSLGTSGGETQYF
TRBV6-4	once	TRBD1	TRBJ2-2	TGTGCCAGCAGTCCGTCTCACGGACAGGGACCTGGGGAGCTGTTTTTT	CASSPSHGQGPGELFF
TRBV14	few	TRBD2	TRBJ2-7	TGTGCCAGCAGCCAAGCGGGGACCGTCAGCGGGAGGGCATGGGACGAGCAGTACTTC	CASSQAGTVSGRAWDEQYF
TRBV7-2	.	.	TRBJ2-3	TGTGCCAGCAGCTTAAGGCAGGGGGGAACAGATACGCAGTATTTT	CASSLRQGGTDTQYF
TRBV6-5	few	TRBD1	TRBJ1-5	TGTGCCAGCAGACGGGACAGCTACAATCAGCCCCAGCATTTT	CASRRDSYNQPQHF
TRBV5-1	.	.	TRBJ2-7	TGCGCCAGCAGCTTACCAGGAGGCGCCTACGAGCAGTACTTC	CASSLPGGAYEQYF
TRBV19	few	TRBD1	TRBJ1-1	TGTGCCAGTGGCGACAGGGGACCCACTGAAGCTTTCTTT	CASGDRGPTEAFF
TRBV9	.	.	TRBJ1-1	TGTGCCAGCAGCGTCGAGCAGGGGTGGGGAACTGAAGCTTTCTTT	CASSVEQGWGTEAFF
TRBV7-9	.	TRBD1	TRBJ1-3	TGTGCCAGCAGCTTCGGGACAGCCGGAAACACCATATATTTT	CASSFGTAGNTIYF
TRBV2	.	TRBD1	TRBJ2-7	TGTGCCAGCAGTGGGACAGGGAGATTTGGCGAGCAGTACTTC	CASSGTGRFGEQYF
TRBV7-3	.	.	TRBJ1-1	TGTGCCAGCAGCTTGGGGCGGGGGGGGTACACTGAAGCTTTCTTT	CASSLGRGGYTEAFF
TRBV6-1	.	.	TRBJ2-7	TGTGCCAGCAGTGAAGTGGTCCTCTTGGCTTACGAGCAGTACTTC	CASSEVVLLAYEQYF
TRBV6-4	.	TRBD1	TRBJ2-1	TGTGCCAGCAGTGTGCAGGGGGAATACAATGAGCAGTTCTTC	CASSVQGEYNEQFF
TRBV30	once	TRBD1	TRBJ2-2	TGTGCCTGGAGTCCGGGACAGGGGACCGGGGAGCTGTTTTTT	CAWSPGQGTGELFF